A selection of T cell receptor beta chains follows, all from one sample in a study of control samples from healthy donors and cancer patients. Sequencing was performed with immunoSEQ multiplex PCR; in TCRdb, only in-frame clones are kept and a portion is missing. The table includes 350,000 to 450,000 clones, around 90% detected once. The source material was PBMCs. The receptors originated from a man in his forties with head and neck cancer. The CDR3 runs from the conserved cysteine through the conserved F or W. Each record gives: J gene, clone size, V gene, D gene, CDR3 length, CDR3 protein, CDR3 DNA. The D gene is left open where the match is weak. The size of a clone is reported for some rows only, either as once, few or many, or as a class for expanded clones.

>TRBJ1-2|-|TRBV7-8|-|14
CASSPGRGIDGYTF
TGTGCCAGCAGCCCCGGTAGGGGAATCGATGGCTACACCTTC
>TRBJ2-3|-|TRBV11-3|-|14
CASSLGQATDTQYF
TGTGCCAGCAGCTTAGGACAGGCCACAGATACGCAGTATTTT
>TRBJ2-7|-|TRBV5-1|-|11
CASRLGGPPYF
TGCGCCAGCAGGCTTGGGGGGCCCCCGTACTTC
>TRBJ2-1|-|TRBV9|-|16
CASSVGLGGFYNEQFF
TGTGCCAGCAGCGTTGGACTAGGGGGCTTTTACAATGAGCAGTTCTTC
>TRBJ1-1|-|TRBV30|-|13
CAWSDSRFTEAFF
TGTGCCTGGAGTGACAGTCGGTTCACTGAAGCTTTCTTT
>TRBJ2-2|-|TRBV15|-|14
CATSIQINTGELFF
TGTGCCACCAGCATCCAAATTAACACCGGGGAGCTGTTTTTT
>TRBJ2-2|-|TRBV27|TRBD1|16
CASSFRTGGGTGELFF
TGTGCCAGCAGTTTCCGGACAGGGGGGGGCACCGGGGAGCTGTTTTTT
>TRBJ2-7|-|TRBV4-3|-|14
CASSQDAVSYEQYF
TGCGCCAGCAGCCAAGACGCGGTTTCCTACGAGCAGTACTTC
>TRBJ2-1|-|TRBV28|TRBD2|19
CASSYFEVWASGADNEQFF
TGTGCCAGCAGCTATTTTGAAGTTTGGGCTAGCGGGGCCGACAATGAGCAGTTCTTC
>TRBJ1-2|-|TRBV6-1|-|12
CASSLSREGYTF
TGTGCCAGCAGTCTCTCTAGGGAGGGCTACACCTTC
>TRBJ1-4|-|TRBV7-2|-|15
CASSSQTATNEKLFF
TGTGCCAGCAGCTCCCAGACGGCAACTAATGAAAAACTGTTTTTT
>TRBJ1-1|-|TRBV14|TRBD1|17
CASSQGLRTGMNTEAFF
TGTGCCAGCAGCCAAGGCCTTAGGACAGGTATGAACACTGAAGCTTTCTTT
>TRBJ1-1|-|TRBV6-2/TRBV6-3|-|13
CASSLDSYTEAFF
TGTGCCAGCAGTTTAGACAGTTACACTGAAGCTTTCTTT
>TRBJ1-1|few|TRBV11-2|-|12
CASSFFGGEAFF
TGTGCCAGCAGCTTCTTCGGGGGTGAAGCTTTCTTT
>TRBJ2-7|-|TRBV27|-|14
CARPAWDRPYEQYF
TGTGCCAGACCCGCCTGGGACCGACCTTACGAGCAGTACTTC
>TRBJ2-4|-|TRBV7-8|-|12
CASSLGSIIQYF
TGTGCCAGCAGCTTAGGTTCTATCATTCAGTACTTC
>TRBJ2-7|-|TRBV28|TRBD2|14
CASSPREGSYEQYF
TGTGCCAGCAGCCCCAGGGAGGGCTCCTACGAGCAGTACTTC
>TRBJ2-5|few|TRBV20-1|-|11
CSARTGETQYF
TGCAGTGCCCGGACTGGAGAGACCCAGTACTTC
>TRBJ1-1|-|TRBV28|TRBD1|14
CATVNTGVRTEAFF
TGTGCCACCGTTAACACAGGGGTTCGCACTGAAGCTTTCTTT
>TRBJ1-5|-|TRBV28|TRBD1|15
CASRAWTGENQPQHF
TGTGCCAGCAGAGCCTGGACAGGGGAGAATCAGCCCCAGCATTTT
>TRBJ2-2|-|TRBV11-2|TRBD2|15
CASSLREGNTGELFF
TGTGCCAGCAGCCTACGGGAGGGGAACACCGGGGAGCTGTTTTTT
>TRBJ1-4|-|TRBV25-1|-|15
CASSGAAPGSEKLFF
TGTGCCAGCAGTGGCGCGGCTCCGGGGTCCGAAAAACTGTTTTTT
>TRBJ1-4|-|TRBV7-2|-|14
CASSLGWGFEKLFF
TGTGCCAGCAGCTTAGGGTGGGGGTTTGAAAAACTGTTTTTT
>TRBJ1-5|once|TRBV6-2/TRBV6-3|-|15
CASSFGRALFQPQHF
TGTGCCAGCAGTTTCGGCCGGGCCCTATTCCAGCCCCAGCATTTT
>TRBJ2-7|once|TRBV19|TRBD1|14
CASSITGQLYEQYF
TGTGCCAGTAGTATAACGGGACAGCTCTACGAGCAGTACTTC
>TRBJ2-3|-|TRBV9|TRBD1|16
CASSTTGTGVADTQYF
TGTGCCAGCAGCACTACCGGGACAGGGGTGGCAGATACGCAGTATTTT
>TRBJ2-7|-|TRBV5-5|-|12
CASSFTGYEQYF
TGTGCCAGCAGCTTTACAGGTTACGAGCAGTACTTC
>TRBJ1-1|once|TRBV27|TRBD1|17
CASSPTFGTGMSREAFF
TGTGCCAGCAGTCCTACCTTTGGGACAGGGATGAGTAGGGAAGCTTTCTTT
>TRBJ2-7|-|TRBV28|-|14
CASSDTYTPYEQYF
TGTGCCAGCAGCGATACATATACCCCCTACGAGCAGTACTTC
>TRBJ1-1|-|TRBV6-5|-|12
CASEGGITEAFF
TGTGCCAGCGAGGGGGGTATCACTGAAGCTTTCTTT
>TRBJ1-6|-|TRBV10-3|-|16
CAISESMKGRDSPLHF
TGTGCCATCAGTGAGTCCATGAAGGGGAGAGATTCACCCCTCCACTTT
>TRBJ1-4|-|TRBV7-9|-|15
CASSPRSGIGEKLFF
TGTGCCAGCAGCCCCCGCTCTGGGATAGGCGAAAAACTGTTTTTT
>TRBJ1-6|-|TRBV27|TRBD1|17
CASSLGGLGRGTSPLHF
TGTGCCAGCAGTTTAGGGGGTCTCGGCAGGGGGACTTCACCCCTCCACTTT
>TRBJ2-1|-|TRBV11-3|TRBD2|16
CASSSGLAEDYNEQFF
TGTGCCAGCAGCTCGGGACTAGCGGAGGACTACAATGAGCAGTTCTTC
>TRBJ1-4|-|TRBV7-9|-|14
CASSLEAGFEKLFF
TGTGCCAGCAGCTTAGAGGCAGGTTTCGAAAAACTGTTTTTT
>TRBJ2-2|-|TRBV3-1/TRBV3-2|TRBD2|15
CASSPSGRALGELFF
TGTGCCAGCAGCCCGAGCGGGAGGGCCCTCGGGGAGCTGTTTTTT
>TRBJ2-7|once|TRBV5-4|TRBD1|16
CASSPWTGQPFYEQYF
TGTGCCAGCAGCCCCTGGACGGGACAGCCCTTCTACGAGCAGTACTTC
>TRBJ1-1|-|TRBV19|TRBD1|18
CASSIVPGDRGMNTEAFF
TGTGCCAGTAGTATAGTCCCCGGAGACAGGGGCATGAACACTGAAGCTTTCTTT
>TRBJ1-2|-|TRBV28|-|12
CASSLKQRGYTF
TGTGCCAGCAGTTTAAAACAACGGGGCTACACCTTC
>TRBJ2-7|-|TRBV9|TRBD2|16
CASSVGGLAGFYEQYF
TGTGCCAGCAGCGTCGGCGGACTAGCGGGGTTCTACGAGCAGTACTTC
>TRBJ1-1|once|TRBV6-2/TRBV6-3|-|17
CASSSMGHTSMNTEAFF
TGTGCCAGCAGTTCTATGGGGCACACAAGCATGAACACTGAAGCTTTCTTT
>TRBJ2-7|-|TRBV3-1/TRBV3-2|-|12
CASSQLGAEQYF
TGTGCCAGCAGCCAACTGGGGGCCGAGCAGTACTTC
>TRBJ2-5|-|TRBV29-1|-|12
CSAGPSQETQYF
TGCAGCGCAGGACCTTCTCAAGAGACCCAGTACTTC
>TRBJ1-1|-|TRBV19|-|13
CASSISRDTEAFF
TGTGCCAGTAGTATATCCAGGGACACTGAAGCTTTCTTT
>TRBJ2-7|-|TRBV9|TRBD2|16
CASSGTSGVSSYEQYF
TGTGCCAGCAGCGGGACTAGCGGGGTGAGCTCCTACGAGCAGTACTTC
>TRBJ2-7|-|TRBV7-9|-|14
CASSYDSSTYEQYF
TGTGCCAGCAGCTACGACAGCTCCACCTACGAGCAGTACTTC
>TRBJ2-1|-|TRBV27|-|15
CASREGSGGWNEQFF
TGTGCCAGCAGGGAGGGCTCTGGGGGGTGGAATGAGCAGTTCTTC
>TRBJ1-1|once|TRBV30|-|16
CAWAPPGAGVNTEAFF
TGTGCCTGGGCCCCCCCAGGGGCCGGAGTGAACACTGAAGCTTTCTTT
>TRBJ1-2|-|TRBV27|TRBD1|16
CASSLNGQGAPHGYTF
TGTGCCAGCAGTTTAAACGGACAGGGGGCGCCCCATGGCTACACCTTC
>TRBJ2-7|-|TRBV9|-|13
CASSGPGSYEQYF
TGTGCCAGCAGCGGTCCGGGGAGCTACGAGCAGTACTTC
>TRBJ2-3|few|TRBV19|-|16
CASSMDTPTFTDTQYF
TGTGCCAGTAGTATGGACACACCGACCTTCACAGATACGCAGTATTTT
>TRBJ2-7|-|TRBV4-2|TRBD1|16
CASSQEARQGLYEQYF
TGTGCCAGCAGCCAAGAGGCAAGACAGGGTCTCTACGAGCAGTACTTC